This entry describes one T cell receptor (beta chain). The antigen is unknown. These data come from a study of response to subunit inactivated influenza vaccine. TCRdb called the RT-PCR reads again in MiXCR, with one record for every CDR3 protein. The sample lists approximately 520,000 distinct CDR3 sequences, roughly 27% occurring once. Study-level findings and limits: New T cells are recruited in small numbers by each seasonal influenza vaccination, according to the authors' suggestion.

V was trimmed by 0 bases and J by 8 bases, leaving 18 bases between them. CDR1 SGHRS and CDR2 YFSETQ come from the germline V gene. This CDR3 spans 16 amino acids. This sequence originates from a man in his fifties who received an inactivated influenza vaccine. The gene calls are TRBV5-1 and TRBJ2-1, with D maybe TRBD1 (6 bases). The sequencing used CD4+ T cells sorted from PBMCs, collected 4 to 6 days after vaccination. CDR3: CASSLARDKIGDEQFF. The CDR3 DNA reads as TGCGCCAGCAGCTTGGCTCGGGACAAAATAGGGGATGAGCAGTTCTTC. The entire variable domain, with the rest obtained from reference TRBV5-1 and TRBJ2-1, is as follows: KAGVTQTPRYLIKTRGQQVTLSCSPISGHRSVSWYQQTPGQGLQFLFEYFSETQRNKGNFPGRFSGRQFSNSRSEMNVSTLELGDSALYLCASSLARDKIGDEQFFGPGTRLTVL.